The text below deals with one T cell receptor (beta chain). The data derive from a study of CD4 T cells in relation to SARS-CoV-2 and coronaviruses. Generated by immunoSEQ multiplex PCR, the TCRdb table keeps only in-frame clones and is missing some. The profile shows some 35,000 clones, roughly 90% of them singletons. Sequenced: memory CD4+ T cells from PBMCs. The TCR comes from an adult with COVID-19.

The CDR3: CASSYRAGGYGEQFF. CDR3 in DNA: TGTGCCAGCAGTTATAGAGCAGGGGGGTATGGTGAGCAGTTCTTC. V usage is TRBV6-2 or TRBV6-3 and J usage is TRBJ2-1, with D possibly TRBD1 on 7 matching bases. Germline V lookup: CDR1 MNHEY, CDR2 SVGEGT. V gave up 3 bases and J gave up 9 bases, with 18 bases separating them. The CDR3 runs 15 residues.